This T cell receptor (beta chain) appears in the sequencing data of a study of blood T cells in healthy people across ages (dated by TCRdb to the mid-2010s). Study-wide context: In model experiments, template switching captured about one uniquely barcoded TCR beta cDNA molecule for every two T cells. To avoid experimental bias, donors of different ages were distributed randomly across sequencing lanes. Using deep sequencing normalized with unique cDNA molecular identifiers, the study measured how TCR beta repertoire diversity changes with age. The study analyzed two additional independent replicas of 1 million unique cDNA reads from the same blood draw for two donors, one aged 18 to 29 and one aged 80 or older. The donors were split into four age groups: young (average 16 years), middle-aged (roughly 42), aged (roughly 65) and long-lived (about 74).

What the work shows at the level of the full study, not this receptor alone: Compared with the aged group, more naive CD4+ T cells, fewer expanded clones and increased TCR diversity were shown by the long-lived group, suggesting age selection. There was a strong correlation between observed TCR beta diversity and the percentage of naive T cells measured by flow cytometry. Because the CMV infection status of the donors was unknown, age-related changes in expanded clonotypes may potentially have been confounded. Observed TCR beta diversity per million T cells fell roughly linearly with age, and a significant reduction was already apparent by age around 40. Total diversity estimates from one million sequenced T cells were considered lower bounds and underestimates. Because profiling used bulk unsorted PBMCs, naive and antigen-experienced compartments could not be compared conclusively.

The library was generated by 5' RACE. The run used an Illumina HiSeq 2500. The second PCR ran for about 7 to 11 cycles and used a J-beta primer mix along with a sample-barcoded 5' primer. A unique molecular identifier was introduced onto each TCR beta cDNA molecule by a template-switch 5' adaptor carrying 12 random nucleotides. At least 3 million CDR3-containing paired-end reads were obtained from each sample. First-strand cDNA synthesis was performed from all RNA using the Mint cDNA synthesis kit, with priming by a TRBC-specific oligonucleotide. All cDNA was treated with uracil-DNA glycosylase and then went through a first 18-cycle PCR with the universal primers M1SS and BC2_uni_R. As for how the authors treated the data: For normalization, 1 million high-quality reads, each with a distinct molecular identifier, were randomly selected from each sample. Instead of being binned into consensus sequences, reads that shared molecular identifiers were thrown out. MiTCR, run with a Q25 quality threshold and the strictest error-elimination algorithm, handled CDR3 identification, clonotype clustering and error correction. A nonparametric unseen species model with Euler transformation was used to estimate a lower bound on total TCR beta diversity. The public reads were reprocessed in TCRdb via fastp at Q25 and MiXCR, keeping in-frame beta chains. For every CDR3 protein sequence, its rows merge into one entry that carries the most common genes and DNA. The authors' filters were not applied to this entry. The sample includes about 640,000 distinct CDR3 sequences, with under 65% observed a single time. Jointly, the top ten make up roughly 34% of the sample.

Systemically healthy Caucasian individuals from Russia, around 38 in total and aged roughly 6 to 95 years, were included as donors. Each donor gave approximately 9.4 milliliters of peripheral blood, drawn into EDTA-treated Vacutainer tubes. Ficoll-Paque density-gradient centrifugation was used to isolate PBMCs, with at least 7 million per sample. Trizol reagent was used to extract total RNA from PBMCs, with at least 6 micrograms per sample. For every donor, an aliquot of PBMCs went through flow cytometry to measure the percentages of naive CD45RAhigh/CD27high T cells. There are a few counts of this clonotype. This clone's antigen is unknown. No base quality information exists; no much larger clone differs at one position. The sequencing input was blood. The origin of this receptor is a man aged 55 to 70 in good health.

The nucleotide sequence is given as TGTGCCAGCAGTTACCTGTTCCGCTCTGGGGCCAACGTCCTGACTTTC. The translation is CASSYLFRSGANVLTF. The chain couples TRBV6-5 to TRBJ2-6, with an unclear D gene assignment. The cysteine opens and the phenylalanine closes a CDR3 of 16 amino acids. Just CDR3 DNA is preserved here, 48 bases in frame from base 1. According to the germline V gene, CDR1 reads MNHEY and CDR2 reads SVGAGI. The germline ends are 8 bases apart after V is trimmed by 2 bases and J by 0 bases.